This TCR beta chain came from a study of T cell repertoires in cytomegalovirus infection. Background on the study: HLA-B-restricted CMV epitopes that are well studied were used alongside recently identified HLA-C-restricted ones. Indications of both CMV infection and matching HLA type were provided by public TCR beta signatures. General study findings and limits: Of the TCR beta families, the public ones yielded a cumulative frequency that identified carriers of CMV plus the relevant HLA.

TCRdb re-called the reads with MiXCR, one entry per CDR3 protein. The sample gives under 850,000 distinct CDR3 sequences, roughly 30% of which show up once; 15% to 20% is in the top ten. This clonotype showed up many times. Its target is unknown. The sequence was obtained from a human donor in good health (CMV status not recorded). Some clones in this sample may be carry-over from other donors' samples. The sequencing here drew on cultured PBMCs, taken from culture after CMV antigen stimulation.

The CDR3 DNA is TGTGCCAGCAGCTTAGCGGGACAGGGGGCAGATACGCAGTATTTT. This gives the protein CASSLAGQGADTQYF. The rearrangement joins TRBV7-8 to TRBJ2-3; 11 bases match TRBD1. Per the germline V gene, CDR1 is SGHVS and CDR2 is FQNEAQ. The length of the CDR3 is 15 residues. Trimming at V came to 0 bases and at J to 4 bases, leaving 0 bases not matched to a gene. Full variable domain (outside the CDR3, taken from reference TRBV7-8 and TRBJ2-3): GAGVSQSPRYKVAKRGQDVALRCDPISGHVSLFWYQQALGQGPEFLTYFQNEAQLDKSGLPSDRFFAERPEGSVSTLKIQRTQQEDSAVYLCASSLAGQGADTQYFGPGTRLTVL.